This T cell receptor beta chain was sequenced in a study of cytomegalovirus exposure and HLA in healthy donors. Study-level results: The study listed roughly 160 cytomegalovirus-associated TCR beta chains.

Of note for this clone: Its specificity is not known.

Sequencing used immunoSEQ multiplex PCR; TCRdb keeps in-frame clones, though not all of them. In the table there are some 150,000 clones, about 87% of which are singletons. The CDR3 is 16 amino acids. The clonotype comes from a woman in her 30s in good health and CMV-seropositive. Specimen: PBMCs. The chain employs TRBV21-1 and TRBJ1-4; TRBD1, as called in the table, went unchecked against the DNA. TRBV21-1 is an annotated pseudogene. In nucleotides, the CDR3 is TGTGCCAGCAGCAAAAAGTCGGGCGTGGACAGGGAAAAACTGTTTTTT. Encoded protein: CASSKKSGVDREKLFF.